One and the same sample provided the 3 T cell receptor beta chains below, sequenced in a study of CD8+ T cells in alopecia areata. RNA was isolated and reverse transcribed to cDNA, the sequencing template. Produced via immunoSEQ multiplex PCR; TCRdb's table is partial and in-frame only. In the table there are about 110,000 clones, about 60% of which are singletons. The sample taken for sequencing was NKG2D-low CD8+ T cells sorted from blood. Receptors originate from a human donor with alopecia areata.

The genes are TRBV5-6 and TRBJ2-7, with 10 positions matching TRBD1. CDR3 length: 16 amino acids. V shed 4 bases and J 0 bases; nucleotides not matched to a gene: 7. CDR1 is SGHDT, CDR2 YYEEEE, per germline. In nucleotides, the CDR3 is TGTGCCAGCAGCATGGGGACAGGGGTTAGCTCCTACGAGCAGTACTTC. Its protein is CASSMGTGVSSYEQYF.

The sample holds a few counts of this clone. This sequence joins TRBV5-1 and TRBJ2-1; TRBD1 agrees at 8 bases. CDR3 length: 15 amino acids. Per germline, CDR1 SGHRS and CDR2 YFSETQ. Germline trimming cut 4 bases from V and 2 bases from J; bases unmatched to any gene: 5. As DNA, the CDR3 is TGCGCCAGCAGCGTGGCAGGGGGCCCCTACAATGAGCAGTTCTTC. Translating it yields CASSVAGGPYNEQFF.

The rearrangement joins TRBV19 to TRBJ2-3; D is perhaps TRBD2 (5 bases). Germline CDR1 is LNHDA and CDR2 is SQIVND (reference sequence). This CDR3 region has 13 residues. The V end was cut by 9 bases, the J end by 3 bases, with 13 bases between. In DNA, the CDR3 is TGTGCCAGCATCGGACGGGATACAGATACGCAGTATTTT. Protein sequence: CASIGRDTDTQYF.